The count of the clone carrying this TCR beta chain is one. This specimen comes from a study of blood T cell repertoires in COVID-19. Overall study: Both acute and convalescent COVID-19 samples were obtained from the United States, Italy and Spain. PBMCs, B-cell-depleted T cells, or T cells provided the cDNA or gDNA that made up the material.

Enrollment of patients from Seattle took place during active infection, with longitudinal follow-up. CDR1 MDHEN and CDR2 SYDVKM come from the germline V gene. V lost 4 bases to trimming and J lost 8 bases, with 12 bases between them. The CDR3 contains 13 residues. Per the original data handling: Nucleated cell number was recorded as an estimate derived from reference gene primer amplification. The repertoire was sequenced with immunoSEQ multiplex PCR; TCRdb's copy has only in-frame clones and lacks some. V and J calls and clone size are given by that table; D and trimming were obtained from the DNA. The sample carries approximately 200,000 clones, 85% to 90% recorded once.

The sequencing input was peripheral blood. The chain is built from TRBV28 and TRBJ2-4; TRBD1 is a possible D gene (6 bases). The sequence was obtained from a man aged 25-40 years with COVID-19, enrolled during active disease. CDR3 loop: CASSYSEGDIQYF. The DNA of the CDR3 is TGTGCCAGCAGTTACTCAGAGGGGGACATTCAGTACTTC.